Below, one TCR beta chain is given with its context. Its antigen is not identified. This specimen belongs to a study of graft-versus-host responses after intestinal transplantation. In the study overall: Those transplanted obtained multivisceral, liver-intestinal, or isolated intestinal grafts. All recipients got anti-thymocyte globulin induction, then tacrolimus and steroids for roughly 3 years.

The CDR3 extends over 16 amino acids. CDR1 is SGHVS, CDR2 FQNEAQ, per germline. Overall study findings and caveats: HvG clone declines early post-transplant were associated with peak circulating GvH levels.

Sequencing used immunoSEQ multiplex PCR; TCRdb keeps in-frame clones, though not all of them. The sample carries around 100,000 clones, 85% to 95% recorded once. The starting material was unstimulated CD8+ T cells sorted from spleen or lymph node cells, obtained before transplant. This TCR derives from a human donor who was the organ donor for an intestinal transplant. The V call is TRBV7-8, the J call TRBJ2-5; tentatively, D is TRBD2 (5 bases). The J call may be wrong; the DNA end is better matched by TRBJ2-7. CDR3 in DNA: TGTGCCAGCAGCTTACAAGTAGCGTCGTACTCCTACGAGCAGTACTTC. It translates to CASSLQVASYSYEQYF.